The 17 T cell receptor beta chains in this list originate from one sample, sequenced in a study of tumor-infiltrating lymphocytes in glioblastoma multiforme. TCRB libraries came from RNA via three nested multiplex PCR rounds. Using its own MiXCR run on the multiplex PCR reads, TCRdb lists one record per CDR3 protein. The table records about 32,000 distinct CDR3 sequences, 50% to 75% of them present only once. Sequences were obtained from brain tumor tissue. The receptors here all came from a male donor with glioblastoma.

Regarding this clonotype: This CDR3 fails to terminate in the conserved phenylalanine or tryptophan, so it likely reflects a read error. V gene TRBV24-1 combines with J gene TRBJ2-1; 9 positions agree with TRBD2. Germline CDR1 reads KGHDR; CDR2 reads SFDVKD. CDR3 size: 15 residues. Trimming took 8 bases from V and 8 from J; bases not matched to a gene: 12. CDR3 coding DNA: TGTGCCACCATTGAAGGTCTAGTAGCGGGAGATGAGCAGTTCCTC. Amino acid sequence: CATIEGLVAGDEQFL.

This clonotype was seen repeatedly, ten times or more. The chain joins TRBV7-3 to TRBJ1-1; D gene unclear. Germline-derived CDR1 and CDR2 are SGHTA and FQGTGA. With 2 bases removed from V and 1 base from J, the gap between germline ends came to 5 bases. This CDR3 region has 13 residues. CDR3 in amino acids: CASSLVKNTEAFF. Written as DNA, the CDR3 is TGTGCCAGCAGCTTAGTGAAGAACACTGAAGCTTTCTTT.

The chain links TRBV4-1 to TRBJ2-5, with 10 bases aligning to TRBD2. CDR3 length equals 17 residues. The V and J ends lost 0 bases and 9 bases, in that order; junction bases with no gene match: 13. Germline CDR1 MGHRA, CDR2 YSYEKL. The CDR3 DNA reads as TGCGCCAGCAGCCAAGAGGTGGCTAGCGGGAGTGAGGGGGCCCAGTACTTC. This translates into CASSQEVASGSEGAQYF.

In its sample, this clonotype was seen many times. CDR3 sequence reads: CASSQDLAGGNEQFF. The CDR3 nucleotides read TGTGCCAGCAGCCAAGACCTAGCGGGAGGCAATGAGCAGTTCTTC. V gene TRBV4-2 combines with J gene TRBJ2-1, with 11 bases matching TRBD2. The CDR3 has 15 residues. The V gene end was trimmed by 0 bases and the J gene end by 6 bases; junction bases not matched to a gene: 1. CDR1 and CDR2 (germline): LGHNA, YNFKEQ.

This chain connects TRBV5-6 to TRBJ2-7; 7 bases match TRBD1. CDR3 length: 14 amino acids. Germline CDR1 is SGHDT and CDR2 is YYEEEE. Unmatched junction bases numbered 11, after V lost 7 bases and J lost 4 bases. CDR3 coding DNA: TGTGCCAGCGGCAGATCAGGGGGAAGTTACGAGCAGTACTTC. Amino acids: CASGRSGGSYEQYF.

As concerns this clonotype: Its ends do not fully match the called genes, so a read error is possible. The chain joins TRBV12-3 or TRBV12-4 to TRBJ1-1, with D hard to call. The CDR3 runs 14 residues. The CDR3 DNA reads as TGTGCCAACAGTTTATCGTGGCGAAACACTGAAGCTTTCTTT. Protein sequence: CANSLSWRNTEAFF.

This clonotype was observed once. A read error may produce the germline difference seen at one junction end. V and J are TRBV12-3 or TRBV12-4 and TRBJ2-2; TRBD2 matches 7 bases. The CDR3 is made up of 15 amino acids. In DNA form, the CDR3 reads TGTGCCAGTAAAGCGGGACGGGGTTACACCGGGGAGCTGTTCTTT. It yields the protein CASKAGRGYTGELFF.

As regards this clonotype: A much more abundant neighbour one base away suggests this may be a read error. This chain joins TRBV28 and TRBJ1-5, with D perhaps TRBD1 (6 bases). This CDR3 has 16 residues. Per the germline V gene, CDR1 is MDHEN and CDR2 is SYDVKM. CDR3 amino acids: CASSSAGQGGNQPKHF. The DNA of the CDR3 is TGTGCCAGCAGTTCCGCGGGTCAAGGGGGTAATCAGCCCAAGCATTTT.

In the case of this clonotype: The CDR3 does not close with the conserved phenylalanine or tryptophan, likely indicating a read error. The DNA is omitted, as the CDR3 cannot be located on it reliably, and the CDR3 follows TCRdb's listing. This chain uses TRBV28 with TRBJ2-3; TRBD2 is taken as the D call from the table, unchecked against the DNA. The CDR3 totals 16 residues, both ends included. Germline V gives CDR1 MDHEN, CDR2 SYDVKM. CDR3 sequence reads: CASSSGTRTVTDTQYL.

Relative to its sample, this clonotype is medium-sized. The V gene is TRBV11-1, the J gene TRBJ1-1, with D hard to call. The germline V and J ends were trimmed by 1 base and 0 bases, with 3 bases remaining between them. Germline loops: CDR1 SGHAT, CDR2 FQDESV (reference sequence). The CDR3 is 13 amino acids. The CDR3 region is CASSLGLNTEAFF. The CDR3 DNA sequence: TGTGCCAGCAGCTTAGGCCTGAACACTGAAGCTTTCTTT.

For this clonotype: One end of the junction varies from germline; a read error may be responsible. This sequence joins TRBV6-5 and TRBJ2-3; D is unclear. The germline CDR1 and CDR2 sequences are MNHEY and SVGAGI. The CDR3 has 15 residues. The CDR3, as DNA: TGCGCCACCAGTTCCCCGGTGGAGAGCACAGATACGCAGTATTTT. It specifies CATSSPVESTDTQYF.

Points on this clonotype: Since the CDR3 does not end with the conserved phenylalanine or tryptophan, this likely comes from a read error. The rearrangement uses TRBV6-6 and TRBJ2-7; D is undetermined. The CDR3 sequence is 12 residues long. Germline assignment: CDR1 MNHNY and CDR2 SVGAGI (reference sequence). The CDR3 DNA sequence: TGTGCTAGTAGTTACACTTACTACGAGCAGTACCTC. Amino acid sequence: CASSYTYYEQYL.

In the case of this clonotype: The germline gene is not matched at one end of the junction; a read error may be the cause. The rearrangement joins TRBV11-2 to TRBJ2-1; maybe TRBD2 (6 bases). The CDR3 extends over 17 amino acids. Germline-derived CDR1 and CDR2 are SGHAT and FQNNGV. The CDR3 spells CASSLVPASDNYDEQLF. In DNA form, the CDR3 reads TGTGCCAGCAGCTTAGTCCCCGCTAGCGACAACTACGATGAGCAGCTCTTC.

This clonotype came up many times. This chain links TRBV20-1 with TRBJ1-6; 7 bases are a match to TRBD1. This CDR3 is built from 14 residues. Per germline, CDR1 DFQATT and CDR2 SNEGSKA (reference sequence). The trim removed 5 bases at V and 7 bases at J, leaving 8 bases unmatched. The DNA of the CDR3 is TGCAGTGCTTCAAGGGGGCTCATGAATTCACCCCTCCACTTT. Amino acids: CSASRGLMNSPLHF.

Details on this clonotype: A junction end diverges from the germline sequence, so it may reflect a read error. The V and J genes are TRBV6-1 and TRBJ2-7, with 7 bases lining up with TRBD1. The CDR3 is made up of 13 amino acids. CDR1 and CDR2 (germline): MNHNS, SASEGT. Here the CDR3 reads CVSSVRDSYEQYF. CDR3 sequence (DNA): TGTGTCAGCAGTGTCCGGGACAGCTACGAGCAGTATTTC.

The V gene is TRBV6-5, the J gene TRBJ2-3; 8 bases match TRBD2. The germline V gene encodes CDR1 MNHEY and CDR2 SVGAGI. The CDR3 is made up of 15 amino acids. V was pared by 4 bases and J by 7 bases, with 10 bases of the junction left unmatched. The DNA of the CDR3 is TGTGCCAGCAGTTCCTCAGCGGGAGTCGTCTATACGCAGTATTTT. Protein: CASSSSAGVVYTQYF.

A note on this clonotype: A much larger clone differs by one base, so this may be a read error. The CDR3 carries no conserved terminal phenylalanine or tryptophan, so it likely arises from a read error. The chain combines TRBV28 with TRBJ1-5, with D possibly matching TRBD1 (6 bases). Germline V CDR1 and CDR2: MDHEN, SYDVKM. The germline V and J ends were trimmed by 7 bases and 8 bases, with 12 bases remaining between them. The CDR3 loop spans 12 amino acids. CDR3 DNA: TGTGCCAGCATCACAGGGCCGGAGCCCCAGCATTAT. This sequence encodes CASITGPEPQHY.